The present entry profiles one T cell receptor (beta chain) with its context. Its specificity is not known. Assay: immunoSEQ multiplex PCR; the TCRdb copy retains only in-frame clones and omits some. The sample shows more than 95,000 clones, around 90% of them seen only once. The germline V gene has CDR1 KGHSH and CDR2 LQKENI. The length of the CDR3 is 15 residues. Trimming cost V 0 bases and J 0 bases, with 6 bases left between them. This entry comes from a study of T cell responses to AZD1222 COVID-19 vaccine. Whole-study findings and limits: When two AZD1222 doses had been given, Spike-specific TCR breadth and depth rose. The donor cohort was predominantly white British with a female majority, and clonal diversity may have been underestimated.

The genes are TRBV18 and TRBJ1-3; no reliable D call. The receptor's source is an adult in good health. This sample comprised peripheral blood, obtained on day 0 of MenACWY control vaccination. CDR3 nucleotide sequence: TGTGCCAGCTCACCACCAGGAACCTCTGGAAACACCATATATTTT. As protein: CASSPPGTSGNTIYF.